Listed below are T cell receptor beta chains from one sample, sequenced in a study of T cell repertoires in cytomegalovirus infection. Via MiXCR, TCRdb re-called the reads, giving one row per CDR3 protein. The sample yields approximately 500,000 distinct CDR3 sequences, around 11% seen once. The specimen sequenced was PBMCs. The receptors derive from a human donor in good health (CMV status not recorded). Some clones in this sample may be carry-over from other donors' samples. CDR3s include the opening cysteine and the closing phenylalanine or tryptophan. D genes are given only for firm matches. Clone size is given for some rows only: seen once, a few or many times, or a class if the clone is expanded.

abundance	d_gene	j_gene	v_gene	CDR3aa	CDR3nt
many	NA	TRBJ1-5	TRBV6-5	CASSYLGPGPQHF	TGTGCCAGCAGTTACTTGGGGCCAGGGCCCCAGCATTTT
few	TRBD1	TRBJ2-7	TRBV9	CASSVGDRGPYEQYF	TGTGCCAGCAGCGTAGGGGACAGGGGACCCTACGAGCAGTACTTC
few	NA	TRBJ1-3	TRBV29-1	CSVTQNSGNTIYF	TGCAGCGTCACTCAGAACTCTGGAAACACCATATATTTT
NA	NA	TRBJ1-1	TRBV6-6	CASSFPGAGNTEAFF	TGTGCCAGCAGTTTTCCGGGGGCGGGGAACACTGAAGCTTTCTTT
NA	TRBD1	TRBJ1-5	TRBV6-2/TRBV6-3	CASSMFGQGRSSNQPQHF	TGTGCCAGCAGCATGTTTGGACAGGGGAGGTCTAGCAATCAGCCCCAGCATTTT
many	TRBD2	TRBJ2-7	TRBV28	CASAVGGSYEQYF	TGTGCCAGCGCCGTCGGGGGGTCCTACGAGCAGTACTTC
NA	NA	TRBJ2-1	TRBV19	CASSKLARVGNEQFF	TGTGCCAGTAGCAAGCTAGCAAGGGTGGGTAATGAGCAGTTCTTC
many	NA	TRBJ2-5	TRBV28	CASSFPAVRGTQYF	TGTGCCAGCAGTTTTCCAGCGGTTCGCGGGACCCAGTACTTC
many	NA	TRBJ2-2	TRBV7-9	CASSLRGGSGNTGELFF	TGTGCCAGCAGCTTACGTGGTGGTAGCGGGAACACCGGGGAGCTGTTTTTT
NA	NA	TRBJ2-5	TRBV12-3/TRBV12-4	CASSLEAPPTQYF	TGTGCCAGCAGTTTAGAGGCACCTCCAACCCAGTACTTC
NA	TRBD2	TRBJ2-7	TRBV6-5	CASSLGGRAHEQYF	TGTGCCAGCAGTTTGGGAGGGAGGGCCCACGAGCAGTACTTC
NA	NA	TRBJ2-7	TRBV15	CATSRTGGASSYEQYF	TGTGCCACCAGCAGAACTGGGGGGGCTTCCTCCTACGAGCAGTACTTC
few	TRBD1	TRBJ2-1	TRBV13	CASSLALTGDNEQFF	TGTGCCAGCAGCTTGGCTTTGACAGGGGATAATGAGCAGTTCTTC
NA	TRBD2	TRBJ2-1	TRBV20-1	CSAILGGSGNEQFF	TGCAGTGCTATCCTCGGGGGGTCGGGCAATGAGCAGTTCTTC
NA	NA	TRBJ2-5	TRBV29-1	CSVSGGRGETQYF	TGCAGCGTTAGCGGAGGGAGAGGGGAGACCCAGTACTTC
few	TRBD2	TRBJ2-1	TRBV2	CASRGTRGYNEQFF	TGTGCCAGCAGGGGGACTAGGGGCTACAATGAGCAGTTCTTC
NA	TRBD1	TRBJ2-6	TRBV20-1	CSAISGQAFSGANVLTF	TGCAGTGCTATATCGGGACAGGCTTTCTCTGGGGCCAACGTCCTGACTTTC
many	TRBD2	TRBJ2-7	TRBV2	CASIRDYFVEQYF	TGTGCCAGCATTCGGGACTATTTTGTCGAGCAGTACTTC
many	TRBD1	TRBJ2-5	TRBV7-9	CASSNTRTGGGETQYF	TGTGCCAGCAGCAATACTCGGACAGGGGGCGGAGAGACCCAGTACTTC
many	TRBD2	TRBJ2-7	TRBV4-1	CASSQPLKGLAGTYEQYF	TGCGCCAGCAGCCAACCATTAAAGGGACTAGCGGGGACCTACGAGCAGTACTTC
few	TRBD2	TRBJ2-1	TRBV20-1	CSARGRLAGPRGDEQFF	TGCAGTGCTAGAGGGAGACTAGCGGGGCCCCGGGGGGATGAGCAGTTCTTC
many	NA	TRBJ1-1	TRBV6-1	CASVVTQNTEAFF	TGTGCCAGCGTAGTTACCCAGAACACTGAAGCTTTCTTT
many	TRBD1	TRBJ2-7	TRBV30	CAWRGTVSYEQYF	TGTGCCTGGAGAGGGACAGTGAGCTACGAGCAGTACTTC
many	NA	TRBJ1-1	TRBV11-2	CASSPRGGAGMNTEAFF	TGTGCCAGCAGCCCCCGGGGAGGGGCGGGTATGAACACTGAAGCTTTCTTT
many	NA	TRBJ2-5	TRBV25-1	CASTLVDQETQYF	TGTGCCAGCACCCTGGTGGACCAAGAGACCCAGTACTTC
many	NA	TRBJ2-4	TRBV4-2	CASSQKSGAKNIQYF	TGTGCCAGCAGCCAAAAGTCGGGAGCCAAAAACATTCAGTACTTC
many	NA	TRBJ1-5	TRBV19	CASSIPPNQPQHF	TGTGCCAGTAGTATTCCCCCTAATCAGCCCCAGCATTTT
few	NA	TRBJ2-2	TRBV20-1	CSARGMRELNTGELFF	TGCAGTGCCAGAGGAATGCGGGAATTAAACACCGGGGAGCTGTTTTTT
many	NA	TRBJ2-7	TRBV27	CASSLSGGGYWYEQYF	TGTGCCAGCAGTTTATCGGGGGGGGGCTATTGGTACGAGCAGTACTTC
many	TRBD2	TRBJ2-2	TRBV5-1	CASRFGPTLAGDPGELFF	TGCGCCAGCAGATTTGGTCCCACCTTAGCGGGAGATCCCGGGGAGCTGTTTTTT
many	NA	TRBJ1-1	TRBV12-3/TRBV12-4	CASSSRGLAEAFF	TGTGCCAGCAGTTCCCGGGGTCTCGCTGAAGCTTTCTTT
many	TRBD1	TRBJ2-7	TRBV28	CASMADRGSYEQYF	TGTGCCAGCATGGCGGACAGGGGTTCCTACGAGCAGTACTTC
many	NA	TRBJ1-5	TRBV18	CASSPATNQPQHF	TGTGCCAGCTCACCCGCCACCAATCAGCCCCAGCATTTT
many	NA	TRBJ2-6	TRBV5-4	CASRLPTASSGANVLTF	TGTGCCAGCCGCCTGCCCACGGCCAGCTCTGGGGCCAACGTCCTGACTTTC
many	NA	TRBJ1-4	TRBV2	CALENGTIRSEKLFF	TGTGCCCTTGAAAACGGGACGATCCGGAGTGAAAAACTGTTTTTT
few	NA	TRBJ2-3	TRBV5-4	CASSLENTQYF	TGTGCCAGCAGCTTGGAGAATACGCAGTATTTT
few	NA	TRBJ1-2	TRBV15	CATSRDRTVPWGYTF	TGTGCCACCAGCAGAGATCGGACAGTACCTTGGGGCTACACCTTC
NA	NA	TRBJ1-5	TRBV3-1	CASSQGWEPQHF	TGTGCCAGCAGCCAAGGGTGGGAGCCCCAGCATTTT
many	NA	TRBJ1-2	TRBV27	CASSLRGIYGYTF	TGTGCCAGCAGTTTAAGGGGGATCTATGGCTACACCTTC
many	TRBD1	TRBJ1-4	TRBV7-2	CASSYGQGAGDGGEKLFF	TGTGCCAGCAGCTATGGACAGGGGGCTGGGGATGGTGGTGAAAAACTGTTTTTT
many	NA	TRBJ1-6	TRBV28	CASSLQGGSPLHF	TGTGCCAGCAGTTTACAGGGAGGATCACCCCTCCACTTT
many	TRBD2	TRBJ2-1	TRBV6-6	CASSRLADSYNEQFF	TGTGCCAGCAGCCGACTAGCGGACTCCTACAATGAGCAGTTCTTC
few	TRBD1	TRBJ1-1	TRBV19	CASSILRPYTGDTQNTEAFF	TGTGCCAGTAGTATTTTGAGGCCCTATACAGGGGACACTCAGAACACTGAAGCTTTCTTT
many	NA	TRBJ1-4	TRBV6-1	CASSRRSLNEKLFF	TGTGCCAGCAGCCGGCGGAGCCTTAATGAAAAACTGTTTTTT
many	TRBD1	TRBJ1-3	TRBV27	CASSHRGSAGNTIYF	TGTGCCAGCAGTCACAGGGGTTCAGCAGGAAACACCATATATTTT
NA	NA	TRBJ1-2	TRBV25-1	CASSGGVSQKAYGYTF	TGTGCCAGCAGTGGGGGGGTCTCTCAGAAGGCCTATGGCTACACCTTC
NA	TRBD1	TRBJ1-6	TRBV11-2	CASSLEPGGASPLHF	TGTGCCAGCAGCTTAGAACCAGGGGGAGCCTCACCCCTCCACTTT
few	NA	TRBJ2-1	TRBV7-9	CASSPILQVSSYNEQFF	TGTGCCAGCAGCCCCATACTCCAGGTGAGCTCCTACAATGAGCAGTTCTTC
NA	NA	TRBJ1-1	TRBV5-1	CASRPRRVSMNTEAFF	TGCGCCAGCAGGCCACGTCGGGTATCCATGAACACTGAAGCTTTCTTT
NA	NA	TRBJ1-6	TRBV28	CASTPPDRLNSPLHF	TGTGCCAGCACCCCCCCGGACAGACTGAATTCACCCCTCCACTTT
many	TRBD2	TRBJ2-3	TRBV14	CASSPFMGGGTDTQYF	TGTGCCAGCAGCCCTTTCATGGGAGGGGGCACAGATACGCAGTATTTT
many	TRBD2	TRBJ2-5	TRBV14	CASSQAARTSGRALETQYF	TGTGCCAGCAGCCAAGCCGCCAGGACTAGCGGGAGGGCGTTGGAGACCCAGTACTTC
few	TRBD2	TRBJ2-1	TRBV19	CASTRGVLYNEQFF	TGTGCCAGTACCCGGGGGGTACTCTACAATGAGCAGTTCTTC
many	NA	TRBJ2-1	TRBV27	CASSLSRGINNEQFF	TGTGCCAGCAGTTTGTCGAGGGGGATCAACAATGAGCAGTTCTTC
few	TRBD2	TRBJ2-1	TRBV11-2	CASRTWGSGTSGRGNEQFF	TGTGCCAGCAGAACCTGGGGGTCCGGGACTAGCGGGAGAGGAAATGAGCAGTTCTTC